This T cell receptor (beta chain) was sequenced in a study of shared clonotypes between healthy human individuals. Concerning this clone itself: No antigen is known for it.

It was 200 ng DNA, about 30,000 T cell genomes, that sorted-subset replicate PCRs used. TCRdb keeps only in-frame clones here, not all; method: immunoSEQ multiplex PCR. Here the sample spans roughly 700,000 clones, about 92% being singletons. Study-wide results and limits: Naive CD4 clonotypes were shared across a few donors at about 5%. Naive subsets, compared against memory subsets, generally had larger estimated richness values. Generation probabilities of non-shared clonotypes were lower (relative to those shared by all four donors).

The CDR3 length is 18 residues. The V gene lost 1 base and the J gene lost 0 bases, with 16 bases spanning the gap. Germline CDR1 and CDR2: SGHVS and FQNEAQ. The chain carries TRBV7-8 and TRBJ2-1; a possible D gene is TRBD2 (5 bases). Source material: memory CD8+ T cells from PBMCs. Regarding subset: CD45RO+ cells pooled with CCR7-negative TemRA cells. The clonotype comes from a man between 18 and 35 years old in good health. Some clones in this sample may be carry-over from other donors' samples. CDR3 nucleotides: TGTGCCAGCAGCTTAGGAAGCGGACCAGCTAGCTCCTACAATGAGCAGTTCTTC. Translation: CASSLGSGPASSYNEQFF.